This TCR beta chain was documented in a study of tumor-infiltrating lymphocytes in primary liver carcinoma. Study-wide context: Patients, male and female, were 30 to 69 years old. Maximum tumor diameters ranged from about 4 to 10 cm, stage T1-T3 N0M0.

Starting from 500 ng of total RNA, TCR beta cDNA was produced with a primer in the constant region. It was through three nested multiplex PCR rounds of slightly modified ARM-PCR that TCR beta libraries arose. A single record per CDR3 protein comes from TCRdb applying MiXCR to the multiplex PCR reads. Of some 87,000 distinct CDR3 sequences listed, approximately 68% are singletons. Unsorted bulk tissue of roughly 20-31 mg yielded co-extracted RNA and DNA. HBV chronically infected the treatment-naive patients. In its sample, this clonotype was seen many times. The receptor comes from a man aged 40-50 years with primary liver carcinoma and hepatitis B virus infection. The sample consisted of tumor-adjacent normal liver tissue.

The CDR3 protein is CASSLGTGPYNEQFF. CDR3 nucleotides: TGTGCCAGCAGCTTGGGGACAGGTCCCTACAATGAGCAGTTCTTC. The V gene is TRBV11-2, the J gene TRBJ2-1; the match to TRBD1 covers 8 bases. Germline CDR1 and CDR2: SGHAT and FQNNGV. The junction had 3 bases not matched to a gene; V was cut back by 3 bases and J by 2 bases. The length of the CDR3 is 15 residues.